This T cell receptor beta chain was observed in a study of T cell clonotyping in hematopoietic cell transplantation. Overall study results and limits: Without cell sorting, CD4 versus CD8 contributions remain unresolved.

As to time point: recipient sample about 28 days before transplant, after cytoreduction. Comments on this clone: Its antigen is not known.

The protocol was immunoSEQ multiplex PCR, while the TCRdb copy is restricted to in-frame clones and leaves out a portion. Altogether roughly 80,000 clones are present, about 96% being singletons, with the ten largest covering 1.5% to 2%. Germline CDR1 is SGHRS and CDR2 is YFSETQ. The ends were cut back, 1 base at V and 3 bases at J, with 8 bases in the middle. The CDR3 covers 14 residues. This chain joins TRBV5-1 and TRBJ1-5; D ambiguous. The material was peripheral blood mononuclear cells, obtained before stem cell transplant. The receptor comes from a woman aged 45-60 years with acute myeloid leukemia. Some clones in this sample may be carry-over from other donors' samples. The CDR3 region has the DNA TGCGCCAGCAGCTTGAACGGAGACAATCAGCCCCAGCATTTT. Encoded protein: CASSLNGDNQPQHF.